The 7 T cell receptor beta chains presented below share a single source sample, sequenced in a study of shared clonotypes between healthy human individuals. Sequenced by immunoSEQ multiplex PCR; TCRdb stores in-frame clones only, minus some. The repertoire holds 2,500,000 or so clones, with around 92% as singletons. The sequenced sample consisted of naive CD4+ T cells from PBMCs. Subset noted: CD45RA+ positively selected. The receptor source for this set is a young man in good health. Some clones in this sample may be carry-over from other donors' samples.

This clone was seen once. The chain joins TRBV5-1 to TRBJ2-6, with D hard to call. Germline V lookup: CDR1 SGHRS, CDR2 YFSETQ. CDR3 size: 16 residues. Trimming took 4 bases from V and 0 from J, leaving 11 bases between them. For the CDR3, the DNA is TGCGCCAGCAGCGATGCGTGGGGCTCTGGGGCCAACGTCCTGACTTTC. It translates to CASSDAWGSGANVLTF. Full variable domain (remainder filled in from reference TRBV5-1 and TRBJ2-6): KAGVTQTPRYLIKTRGQQVTLSCSPISGHRSVSWYQQTPGQGLQFLFEYFSETQRNKGNFPGRFSGRQFSNSRSEMNVSTLELGDSALYLCASSDAWGSGANVLTFGAGSRLTVL.

Here the CDR3 reads CASSSGSGRQETQYF. CDR3 sequence (DNA): TGTGCCAGCAGCTCGGGATCGGGACGACAAGAGACCCAGTACTTC. The chain links TRBV11-3 to TRBJ2-5; tentatively, D is TRBD1 or TRBD2 (5 bases each). The V gene lost 4 bases and the J gene lost 2 bases, with 14 bases spanning the gap. Looked up from germline, CDR1 is SGHNT and CDR2 is YENEEA. The CDR3 is made up of 15 amino acids.

The chain employs TRBV2 and TRBJ2-3, with a possible D match to TRBD2 (6 bases). Germline assignment: CDR1 SNHLY and CDR2 FYNNEI. Trimming shortened V by 9 bases and J by 5 bases, and 15 bases separated the two germline ends. The CDR3 contains 13 residues. CDR3 nucleotides: TGTGCCAGTCTGAGCTTGGAGGGAGATACGCAGTATTTT. It codes for CASLSLEGDTQYF.

The rearrangement links TRBV4-1 to TRBJ2-3; D gene uncertain. Germline CDR1 is MGHRA and CDR2 is YSYEKL. The CDR3 has 18 amino acids. Trimming pared 0 bases from V and 0 bases from J, leaving 16 bases between. The CDR3 DNA follows: TGCGCCAGCAGCCAAGAAGGCCTGGCAATTTATAGCACAGATACGCAGTATTTT. As protein: CASSQEGLAIYSTDTQYF.

The CDR3 spells CASGTGYWGQYF. The DNA for the CDR3 is TGTGCCAGCGGAACAGGGTACTGGGGGCAGTACTTC. This chain connects TRBV25-1 to TRBJ2-5; TRBD1 is a possible D gene (6 bases). CDR3 length: 12 residues. V lost 8 bases to trimming and J lost 11 bases, with 18 bases between them. Germline V lookup: CDR1 MGHDK, CDR2 SYGVNS. Filled out from reference TRBV25-1 and TRBJ2-5, the complete variable domain reads EADIYQTPRYLVIGTGKKITLECSQTMGHDKMYWYQQDPGMELHLIHYSYGVNSTEKGDLSSESTVSRIRTEHFPLTLESARPSHTSQYLCASGTGYWGQYFGPGTRLLVL.

V gene TRBV5-4 combines with J gene TRBJ1-1; D perhaps matches TRBD1 (5 bases). Trimming took off 3 bases at V and 1 base at J, with 10 bases between the two ends. The CDR3 consists of 14 residues. Germline V gene data show CDR1 as SGHNT and CDR2 as YYREEE (reference sequence). The DNA for the CDR3 is TGTGCCAGCAGCTCTAGAAGGGGGAACACTGAAGCTTTCTTT. It specifies CASSSRRGNTEAFF.

The rearrangement uses TRBV30 and TRBJ2-5; no reliable D call. V lost 1 base and J 6 bases, leaving 12 bases between the germline ends. Germline CDR1 is GTSNPN and CDR2 is SVGIG (reference sequence). The CDR3 covers 13 residues. CDR3 residues: CAWSADLRQTQYF. The CDR3 nucleotides are TGTGCCTGGAGTGCGGATCTAAGGCAGACCCAGTACTTC. Combining the CDR3 with reference TRBV30 and TRBJ2-5 gives the whole variable domain SQTIHQWPATLVQPVGSPLSLECTVEGTSNPNLYWYRQAAGRGLQLLFYSVGIGQISSEVPQNLSASRPQDRQFILSSKKLLLSDSGFYLCAWSADLRQTQYFGPGTRLLVL.